This T cell receptor beta chain was identified in a study of blood T cell repertoires in COVID-19. As for the study in general: Sites across the United States, Italy and Spain contributed samples from acute and convalescent COVID-19. Nucleic acid was either cDNA or gDNA, and it came from T cells, B-cell-depleted T cells, or PBMCs.

In the original workflow: Using reference gene primer amplification, nucleated cell counts were estimated. TCRdb's table, derived via immunoSEQ multiplex PCR, lists solely in-frame clones and lacks some. V, J and clone size reflect that table, while D and trimming were determined from the DNA. Of about 250,000 clones listed, roughly nine tenths are singletons. The CDR3 spans 12 residues. CDR1 and CDR2 (germline): SQVTM, ANQGSEA. With 6 bases removed from V and 13 bases from J, the gap between germline ends came to 16 bases. This clonotype was sampled from a man aged 18 to 35 with active or convalescent COVID-19. V and J are TRBV29-1 and TRBJ1-6; D remains ambiguous. The specimen was peripheral blood. In DNA form, the CDR3 reads TGCAGCGTAGACGTTCTGGCGGCGCCCCTCCACTTT. Translated, it gives CSVDVLAAPLHF. The full variable domain, completed using reference TRBV29-1 and TRBJ1-6, is SAVISQKPSRDICQRGTSLTIQCQVDSQVTMMFWYRQQPGQSLTLIATANQGSEATYESGFVIDKFPISRPNLTFSTLTVSNMSPEDSSIYLCSVDVLAAPLHFGNGTRLTVT.